This T cell receptor beta chain was identified in a study of shared clonotypes between healthy human individuals. Libraries were prepared by immunoSEQ multiplex PCR; TCRdb keeps only in-frame clonotypes and omits some of them. This sample has some 2,500,000 clones, with under 95% found just once. Germline CDR1 is SGHRS and CDR2 is YFSETQ. The CDR3 is 13 amino acids. V lost 4 bases, J lost 2 bases, and 10 bases lay in between. The material sequenced was naive CD4+ T cells from PBMCs. Subset here: CD45RA+ positively selected. The sequence was collected from a young man in good health. Some clones in this sample may be carry-over from other donors' samples. The genes are TRBV5-1 and TRBJ2-7, with D hard to call. CDR3 region: CASSHGLAYEQYF. CDR3 in DNA: TGCGCCAGCAGCCACGGGCTTGCCTACGAGCAGTACTTC.